This TCR beta chain was obtained from a study of technical replicates of blood from a few donors. TCRdb's copy holds only in-frame clones and misses some; the assay was immunoSEQ multiplex PCR. The data contain some 96,000 clones, roughly 95% of them singletons. J gave up 4 bases and V 4 bases, and 4 bases lay outside the gene matches. The germline V gene encodes CDR1 LNHDA and CDR2 SQIVND (reference sequence). This CDR3 contains 15 residues. The source material was T cells isolated from PBMCs. This TCR came from a human donor in good health. The V gene is TRBV19, the J gene TRBJ2-1, with 10 bases lining up with TRBD2. The DNA for the CDR3 is TGTGCCAGTAGTACCGGACTAGCGGTTTACAATGAGCAGTTCTTC. Translating it yields CASSTGLAVYNEQFF.